Listed here are 3 T cell receptor beta chains from one sample, sequenced in a study of OX40 agonist ivuxolimab in advanced cancers. Clones were sequenced by immunoSEQ multiplex PCR, and TCRdb holds only the in-frame ones, with some missing. The table shows around 80,000 clones, with about 85% occurring only once. The material sequenced was CD4+ or CD8+ T cells sorted from blood, taken in a trial of the OX40 agonist ivuxolimab. These receptors all come from an adult with an advanced solid tumor such as melanoma, head and neck, liver or kidney cancer.

This clone came up once. This chain connects TRBV6-5 to TRBJ2-7; D is unresolved. The CDR3 is 14 amino acids. Per germline, CDR1 MNHEY and CDR2 SVGAGI. V gave up 5 bases and J gave up 0 bases, with 11 bases separating them. CDR3 protein: CASSDRLYSYEQYF. The DNA for the CDR3 is TGTGCCAGCAGTGATCGATTGTACTCCTACGAGCAGTACTTC.

V gene TRBV5-1 combines with J gene TRBJ1-3; TRBD1 matches at 8 bases. CDR1 is SGHRS and CDR2 is YFSETQ in the germline V gene. J gave up 3 bases and V 2 bases, and 7 bases lay outside the gene matches. This CDR3 contains 16 residues. CDR3 sequence: CASSFTGGRYGNTIYF. The CDR3 bases are TGCGCCAGCAGCTTCACAGGGGGGCGTTATGGAAACACCATATATTTT. Full variable domain (rest looked up from reference TRBV5-1 and TRBJ1-3): KAGVTQTPRYLIKTRGQQVTLSCSPISGHRSVSWYQQTPGQGLQFLFEYFSETQRNKGNFPGRFSGRQFSNSRSEMNVSTLELGDSALYLCASSFTGGRYGNTIYFGEGSWLTVV.

The chain carries TRBV19 and TRBJ1-3; tentatively, D is TRBD1 (5 bases). Trimming took off 5 bases at V and 0 bases at J, with 8 bases between the two ends. Germline lookup yields CDR1 LNHDA and CDR2 SQIVND (reference sequence). This CDR3 region has 14 residues. CDR3 coding DNA: TGTGCCAGTAGTGACAGATTCTCTGGAAACACCATATATTTT. Residues: CASSDRFSGNTIYF.